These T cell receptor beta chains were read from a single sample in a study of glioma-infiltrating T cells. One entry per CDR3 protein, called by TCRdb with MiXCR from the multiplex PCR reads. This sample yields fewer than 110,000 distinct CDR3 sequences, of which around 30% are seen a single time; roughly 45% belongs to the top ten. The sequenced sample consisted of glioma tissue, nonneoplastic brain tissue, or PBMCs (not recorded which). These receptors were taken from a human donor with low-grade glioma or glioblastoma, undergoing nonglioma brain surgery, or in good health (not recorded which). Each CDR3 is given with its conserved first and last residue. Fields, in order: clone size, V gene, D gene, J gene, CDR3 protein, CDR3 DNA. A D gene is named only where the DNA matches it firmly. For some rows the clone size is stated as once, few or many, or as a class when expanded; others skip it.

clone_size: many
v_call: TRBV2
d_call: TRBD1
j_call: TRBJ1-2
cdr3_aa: CASSEQGASRVYGYTF
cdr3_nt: TGTGCCAGCAGTGAACAGGGGGCGAGTCGCGTCTATGGCTACACCTTC

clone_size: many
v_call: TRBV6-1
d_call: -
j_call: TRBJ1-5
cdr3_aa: CASSRSLNQPQHF
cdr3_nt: TGTGCCAGCAGTCGCTCGTTAAATCAGCCCCAGCATTTT

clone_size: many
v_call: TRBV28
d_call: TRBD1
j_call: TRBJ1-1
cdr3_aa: CASSFPAGGEAFF
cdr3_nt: TGTGCCAGCAGTTTTCCCGCAGGGGGTGAAGCTTTCTTT

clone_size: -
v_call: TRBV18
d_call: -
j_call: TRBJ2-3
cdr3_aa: CASSPAGSPDTQYF
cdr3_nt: TGTGCCAGCTCACCGGCGGGATCCCCAGATACGCAGTATTTT

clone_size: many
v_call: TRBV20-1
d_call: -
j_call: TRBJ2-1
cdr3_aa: CSAVPKYRGEQFF
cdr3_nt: TGCAGTGCCGTTCCCAAGTACCGGGGTGAGCAGTTCTTC

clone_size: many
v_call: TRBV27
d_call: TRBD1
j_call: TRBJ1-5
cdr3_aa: CASSLLGQDRNQPQHF
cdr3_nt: TGTGCCAGCAGTTTGTTAGGACAGGACCGCAATCAGCCCCAGCATTTT

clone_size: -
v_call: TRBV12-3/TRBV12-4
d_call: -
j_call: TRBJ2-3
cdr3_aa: CASSFARSMDTQYF
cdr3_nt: TGTGCCAGCAGTTTTGCGCGGAGCATGGATACGCAGTATTTT

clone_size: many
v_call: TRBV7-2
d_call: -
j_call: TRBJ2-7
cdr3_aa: CASSLGRGLSYEQYF
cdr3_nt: TGTGCCAGCAGCTTAGGCAGGGGACTTTCCTACGAGCAGTACTTC

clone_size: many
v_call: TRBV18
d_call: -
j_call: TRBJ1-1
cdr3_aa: CASSPPGRNMNTEAFF
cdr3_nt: TGTGCCAGCTCACCGCCGGGACGGAACATGAACACTGAAGCTTTCTTT

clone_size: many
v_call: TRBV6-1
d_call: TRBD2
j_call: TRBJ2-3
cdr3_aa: CASSLAGGSTDTQYF
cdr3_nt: TGTGCCAGCTCATTAGCGGGGGGGAGCACAGATACGCAGTATTTT

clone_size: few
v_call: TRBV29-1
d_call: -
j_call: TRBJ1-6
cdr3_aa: CSVRTGNNSPLHF
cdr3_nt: TGCAGCGTTAGGACTGGAAATAATTCACCCCTCCACTTT